These 13 T cell receptor beta chains came from one sample sequenced in a study of a mutant IDH1 vaccine in newly diagnosed glioma. Time point noted: baseline, week 1 (first vaccination visit). Treatment reported: pre-vaccination baseline after standard-of-care therapy. Sequenced by immunoSEQ multiplex PCR; TCRdb stores in-frame clones only, minus some. Here the sample spans roughly 86,000 clones, around 77% being singletons. Material: PBMCs, obtained from a glioma patient treated with radiotherapy, temozolomide or both. The origin of the receptors is a man in his forties with glioma.

This chain uses TRBV11-3 with TRBJ1-3; D is perhaps TRBD1 (5 bases). The CDR3 sequence is 14 residues long. Germline V gives CDR1 SGHNT, CDR2 YENEEA. V was cut by 4 bases and J by 2 bases, with 9 bases left in between. This CDR3 is CASSSGIPGNTIYF. CDR3 bases: TGTGCCAGCAGCTCAGGGATTCCTGGAAACACCATATATTTT.

This chain links TRBV18 with TRBJ2-7, with D possibly matching TRBD1 (6 bases). Trimming cost V 3 bases and J 0 bases, with 9 bases left between them. The CDR3 has 14 residues. Germline CDR1 KGHSH, CDR2 LQKENI. For the CDR3, the DNA is TGTGCCAGCTCACCGGCAGGGGACTCCTACGAGCAGTACTTC. Its translation is CASSPAGDSYEQYF.

V and J are TRBV27 and TRBJ2-5, with D hard to call. Germline V gene sequence: CDR1 MNHEY, CDR2 SMNVEV (reference sequence). There are 14 residues in the CDR3. The ends were cut back, 8 bases at V and 2 bases at J, with 15 bases in the middle. CDR3 protein: CASRPPEGQETQYF. Written as DNA, the CDR3 is TGTGCCAGCCGACCCCCTGAAGGACAAGAGACCCAGTACTTC.

The CDR3 coding sequence is TGTGCCAGCAGCTTTCCTCGCACATCGGGGGGGCAAGAGACCCAGTACTTC. Protein sequence: CASSFPRTSGGQETQYF. The chain combines TRBV5-6 with TRBJ2-5, with 8 positions matching TRBD2. J lost 2 bases, V lost 2 bases, and 11 bases had no gene match. CDR3 size: 17 residues. Germline assignment: CDR1 SGHDT and CDR2 YYEEEE.

The chain is built from TRBV9 and TRBJ2-7; TRBD1 or TRBD2 may be the D gene (5 bases each). The CDR3 totals 14 residues. The V gene lost 0 bases and the J gene lost 6 bases, with 13 bases spanning the gap. Germline CDR1 is SGDLS and CDR2 is YYNGEE. CDR3 in amino acids: CASSVEGTAAEQYF. CDR3 DNA sequence: TGTGCCAGCAGCGTAGAGGGGACCGCCGCCGAGCAGTACTTC. The complete variable domain, with remaining parts taken from reference TRBV9 and TRBJ2-7, reads DSGVTQTPKHLITATGQRVTLRCSPRSGDLSVYWYQQSLDQGLQFLIQYYNGEERAKGNILERFSAQQFPDLHSELNLSSLELGDSALYFCASSVEGTAAEQYFGPGTRLTVT.

J is TRBJ1-1 and V is TRBV6-5; D gene unclear. The germline V gene encodes CDR1 MNHEY and CDR2 SVGAGI. This CDR3 comprises 15 residues. V gave up 0 bases and J gave up 1 base, with 9 bases separating them. CDR3 sequence: CASSYSRAANTEAFF. In DNA form, the CDR3 reads TGTGCCAGCAGTTACTCCCGGGCGGCGAACACTGAAGCTTTCTTT.

The V gene is TRBV7-9, the J gene TRBJ1-5; D is undetermined. V was cut by 1 base and J by 0 bases, with 4 bases left in between. Germline CDR1 SEHNR, CDR2 FQNEAQ (reference sequence). The CDR3 covers 14 residues. The CDR3, as DNA: TGTGCCAGCAGCTTAGGGAATAGCAATCAGCCCCAGCATTTT. The encoded protein is CASSLGNSNQPQHF.

V and J are TRBV14 and TRBJ1-1; possibly TRBD1 for D (5 bases). This CDR3 is built from 14 residues. Germline V CDR1 and CDR2: SGHDN, FVKESK. Trimming took 3 bases from V and 0 from J, leaving 8 bases between them. CDR3 DNA sequence: TGTGCCAGCAGCCAGGCCAGGGTGAACACTGAAGCTTTCTTT. Its protein product is CASSQARVNTEAFF.

This sequence joins TRBV2 and TRBJ2-7; TRBD2 matches 10 bases. CDR1 is SNHLY, CDR2 FYNNEI, per germline. With 7 bases clipped from V and 4 bases from J, the junction kept 7 bases outside the gene matches. The CDR3 has 14 amino acids. CDR3 nucleotide sequence: TGTGCCAGCACCGGGGGACTAGCGAGTTACGAGCAGTACTTC. Translated, it gives CASTGGLASYEQYF.

CDR3 protein: CASSFDRSTDTQYF. For the CDR3, the DNA is TGTGCCAGCAGTTTCGACAGAAGCACAGATACGCAGTATTTT. The V call is TRBV27, the J call TRBJ2-3, with a possible D match to TRBD1 (5 bases). The CDR3 runs 14 residues. Per germline, CDR1 MNHEY and CDR2 SMNVEV (reference sequence). Trimming removed 3 bases at V and 0 bases at J, with 7 bases between.

This clone was counted only a few times. The CDR3 DNA sequence: TGCAGTGCTAGAACCCGGGGGAGAGCTTTCTTT. Protein product: CSARTRGRAFF. The chain couples TRBV20-1 to TRBJ1-1, with D maybe TRBD1 (5 bases). CDR1 and CDR2 from the germline V gene are DFQATT and SNEGSKA (reference sequence). The CDR3 has 11 amino acids. The V gene lost 2 bases and the J gene lost 10 bases, with 11 bases spanning the gap.

The V gene is TRBV4-3, the J gene TRBJ2-1; D is undetermined. Between the trimmed V and J ends, which lost 0 bases and 7 bases, there was a span of 7 bases. Germline values: CDR1 LGHNA, CDR2 YSLEER. The CDR3 length is 13 residues. The CDR3: CASSQERDNEQFF. The CDR3 DNA sequence: TGCGCCAGCAGCCAAGAGAGAGATAATGAGCAGTTCTTC.

The chain couples TRBV11-2 to TRBJ1-4; unclear D gene. This CDR3 has 16 amino acids. V was pared by 5 bases and J by 1 base, with 14 bases between. In germline, CDR1 is SGHAT, CDR2 FQNNGV. DNA for the CDR3: TGTGCCAGCAGCCGCCTGACCGGGAGAACTAATGAAAAACTGTTTTTT. Translation: CASSRLTGRTNEKLFF.